The clone carrying this T cell receptor beta chain came up a few times. Antigen unknown. The protocol was immunoSEQ multiplex PCR, while the TCRdb copy is restricted to in-frame clones and leaves out a portion. The table has about 150,000 clones, around 88% seen once. The data derive from a study of T cell responses to AZD1222 COVID-19 vaccine. Study conclusions and caveats: In all cases, repertoires were sampled only after the peak T cell response. A reported finding is that nearly half of spike-specific TCRs target unmutated variant regions. Along spike, vaccine-associated CD4 TCRs were found throughout, with dominance at 160-218 and 743-854.

V lost 7 bases and J 4 bases, leaving 11 bases between the germline ends. CDR3 length equals 13 residues. Per the germline V gene, CDR1 is MNHEY and CDR2 is SMNVEV (reference sequence). Material: peripheral blood, obtained on day 0 of MenACWY control vaccination. The TCR was taken from an adult in good health. The rearrangement joins TRBV27 to TRBJ2-1; either TRBD1 or TRBD2 may fit D (5 bases each). Here the CDR3 reads CASMAGRYNEQFF. The CDR3 region has the DNA TGTGCCAGCATGGCAGGGAGATACAATGAGCAGTTCTTC.